Listed below are T cell receptor beta chains from one sample, sequenced in a study of T cells expressing NK-cell markers. No DNA is given; TCRdb re-called the 5' RACE reads and lists each CDR3 protein once. The sample holds about 440,000 distinct CDR3 sequences. Sample: blood T cells: a sorted CD56 or NKG2C T cell subset, CD4+ or CD8+ T cells, or bulk PBMC T cells (not recorded which). These receptors all stem from a woman between 18 and 75 years old in good health. The CDR3 runs from the conserved cysteine through the conserved F or W. Each record gives: CDR3 protein, V gene, J gene, CDR3 length.

CDR3aa: CAISGLAGGETQYF
v_gene: TRBV10-3
j_gene: TRBJ2-5
len: 14

CDR3aa: CASSQFMPGPGELFF
v_gene: TRBV4-1
j_gene: TRBJ2-2
len: 15

CDR3aa: CASSQNSSPLHF
v_gene: TRBV4-3
j_gene: TRBJ1-6
len: 12

CDR3aa: CASSSSGGNADTQYF
v_gene: TRBV4-3
j_gene: TRBJ2-3
len: 15

CDR3aa: CASSMRKTGPTEAFF
v_gene: TRBV19
j_gene: TRBJ1-1
len: 15

CDR3aa: CSAKSPSGRASYNEQFF
v_gene: TRBV20-1
j_gene: TRBJ2-1
len: 17

CDR3aa: CASSLYSGTGDYF
v_gene: TRBV11-2
j_gene: TRBJ2-5
len: 13

CDR3aa: CASSRMQSYSNQPQHF
v_gene: TRBV21-1
j_gene: TRBJ1-5
len: 16

CDR3aa: CASIQDGGGSNSPLHF
v_gene: TRBV7-9
j_gene: TRBJ1-6
len: 16

CDR3aa: CSVSPMEPGLNTDTQYF
v_gene: TRBV20-1
j_gene: TRBJ2-3
len: 17

CDR3aa: CASSQERGLYNEQFF
v_gene: TRBV4-1
j_gene: TRBJ2-1
len: 15

CDR3aa: CASSSGGGGQPQHF
v_gene: TRBV6-5
j_gene: TRBJ1-5
len: 14

CDR3aa: CASSYLMPSGANVLTF
v_gene: TRBV6-2/TRBV6-3
j_gene: TRBJ2-6
len: 16

CDR3aa: CASSMTSGKFNEQFF
v_gene: TRBV7-2
j_gene: TRBJ2-1
len: 15

CDR3aa: CASSIQYGEQYF
v_gene: TRBV19
j_gene: TRBJ2-7
len: 12

CDR3aa: CASSFQGTYNEQFF
v_gene: TRBV5-6
j_gene: TRBJ2-1
len: 14

CDR3aa: CASSAGNSPLHF
v_gene: TRBV9
j_gene: TRBJ1-6
len: 12

CDR3aa: CASSSSPAGSSYNEQFF
v_gene: TRBV27
j_gene: TRBJ2-1
len: 17

CDR3aa: CASAINPSYEQYF
v_gene: TRBV6-1
j_gene: TRBJ2-7
len: 13

CDR3aa: CSASVGQGRTDTQYF
v_gene: TRBV20-1
j_gene: TRBJ2-3
len: 15

CDR3aa: CASSQGSGGSRNEQFF
v_gene: TRBV14
j_gene: TRBJ2-1
len: 16

CDR3aa: CASNPWDRSYEQYF
v_gene: TRBV28
j_gene: TRBJ2-7
len: 14

CDR3aa: CATRRGRPDRAFF
v_gene: TRBV2
j_gene: TRBJ1-1
len: 13

CDR3aa: CSARPLGLQYNEQFF
v_gene: TRBV20-1
j_gene: TRBJ2-1
len: 15

CDR3aa: CASSPDRVPGELFF
v_gene: TRBV5-1
j_gene: TRBJ2-2
len: 14

CDR3aa: CASSDSKGAGELFF
v_gene: TRBV6-4
j_gene: TRBJ2-2
len: 14

CDR3aa: CASSYGTGTGDYGYTF
v_gene: TRBV5-1
j_gene: TRBJ1-2
len: 16

CDR3aa: CASTKTATNEKLFF
v_gene: TRBV6-2/TRBV6-3
j_gene: TRBJ1-4
len: 14

CDR3aa: CASSPNWGSYNEQFF
v_gene: TRBV7-2
j_gene: TRBJ2-1
len: 15

CDR3aa: CASSEALQGRSQFF
v_gene: TRBV2
j_gene: TRBJ2-1
len: 14

CDR3aa: CASTERARAYGYTF
v_gene: TRBV7-2
j_gene: TRBJ1-2
len: 14

CDR3aa: CASSLEQGRVGQPQHF
v_gene: TRBV7-2
j_gene: TRBJ1-5
len: 16

CDR3aa: CASRSPRGRSWANVLTF
v_gene: TRBV12-2
j_gene: TRBJ2-6
len: 17

CDR3aa: CSAPLTGRGTEAFF
v_gene: TRBV20-1
j_gene: TRBJ1-1
len: 14

CDR3aa: CASTPYGTSPRGGDTQYF
v_gene: TRBV6-1
j_gene: TRBJ2-3
len: 18

CDR3aa: CASSSSGTSGLETQYF
v_gene: TRBV7-2
j_gene: TRBJ2-5
len: 16

CDR3aa: CASTGTHNSPLHF
v_gene: TRBV28
j_gene: TRBJ1-6
len: 13

CDR3aa: CSATLPTEAFF
v_gene: TRBV20-1
j_gene: TRBJ1-1
len: 11

CDR3aa: CASSLRQDSYEQYF
v_gene: TRBV7-9
j_gene: TRBJ2-7
len: 14

CDR3aa: CASSPSGGGFAYEQYF
v_gene: TRBV28
j_gene: TRBJ2-7
len: 16

CDR3aa: CASSTDSLQETQYF
v_gene: TRBV9
j_gene: TRBJ2-5
len: 14

CDR3aa: CSVRGLYGYTF
v_gene: TRBV29-1
j_gene: TRBJ1-2
len: 11

CDR3aa: CASIPSGTTGELFF
v_gene: TRBV6-1
j_gene: TRBJ2-2
len: 14

CDR3aa: CASSIRTGTGELFF
v_gene: TRBV12-3/TRBV12-4
j_gene: TRBJ2-2
len: 14

CDR3aa: CASSLIRDDGYTF
v_gene: TRBV7-9
j_gene: TRBJ1-2
len: 13

CDR3aa: CASSIQSEGGYTQYF
v_gene: TRBV7-2
j_gene: TRBJ2-3
len: 15

CDR3aa: CASSEDRKMAKNIQYF
v_gene: TRBV5-6
j_gene: TRBJ2-4
len: 16

CDR3aa: CASSQTGAEQFF
v_gene: TRBV4-1
j_gene: TRBJ2-1
len: 12

CDR3aa: CASSRDRASNQPQHF
v_gene: TRBV3-1
j_gene: TRBJ1-5
len: 15

CDR3aa: CASSQDYGTIGTDTQYF
v_gene: TRBV14
j_gene: TRBJ2-3
len: 17

CDR3aa: CASSPTRVNTEAFF
v_gene: TRBV7-2
j_gene: TRBJ1-1
len: 14

CDR3aa: CASSTPNHADTQYF
v_gene: TRBV6-1
j_gene: TRBJ2-3
len: 14

CDR3aa: CASSGGKQETQYF
v_gene: TRBV18
j_gene: TRBJ2-5
len: 13

CDR3aa: CASSMVGNQPQHF
v_gene: TRBV19
j_gene: TRBJ1-5
len: 13

CDR3aa: CASSPPGGLAGADTQYF
v_gene: TRBV18
j_gene: TRBJ2-3
len: 17

CDR3aa: CASNSISDTQYF
v_gene: TRBV28
j_gene: TRBJ2-3
len: 12

CDR3aa: CASSFGLAGAGGHQETQYF
v_gene: TRBV28
j_gene: TRBJ2-5
len: 19